The sequence of this T cell receptor (beta chain) was determined in a study of shared clonotypes between healthy human individuals. Study-level information: Donors were two women and a few men aged 18 to 49. Each donor's CD4 naive and CD4 memory cells filled three plates apiece, CD8 naive two, and CD8 memory one.

CD45RO negativity and positive selection for CCR7 defined naive CD8 cells, a population that excluded terminally differentiated effector memory CD45RA+ cells. The CDR3 length is 14 residues. V was trimmed by 6 bases and J by 8 bases, leaving 17 bases between them. CDR1 and CDR2 from the germline V gene are SNHLY and FYNNEI. On this clone: Its specificity is unknown.

The method was immunoSEQ multiplex PCR; TCRdb's version includes in-frame clones alone and lacks a portion of them. Here the sample spans millions of clones, about 94% being singletons. General study points: Naive subsets generally had larger estimated richness than memory subsets.

The sample consisted of naive CD8+ T cells sorted from blood. This sequence was found in a man younger than 30 in good health. The rearrangement links TRBV2 to TRBJ2-1, with D possibly being TRBD2 (5 bases). CDR3: CASRPGRGRDEQFF. The CDR3 DNA is TGTGCCAGCAGGCCGGGCCGTGGGAGAGATGAGCAGTTCTTC.